Below are 31 T cell receptor beta chains sequenced from a single sample in a study of shared clonotypes between healthy human individuals. Naive CD8 cells, CD45RO-negative and positively selected for CCR7, excluded terminally differentiated effector memory CD45RA+ cells. Only in-frame clones appear in the TCRdb table, and some are missing; sequencing was by immunoSEQ multiplex PCR. The sample contains roughly 770,000 clones, 96% of which appear only once. Material: naive CD8+ T cells sorted from blood. These receptor sequences come from a man aged 30 to 39 in good health.

The J gene is TRBJ2-1, the V gene TRBV7-9; no clear D gene. Germline V gene data show CDR1 as SEHNR and CDR2 as FQNEAQ (reference sequence). Trimming took off 1 base at V and 2 bases at J, with 9 bases between the two ends. This CDR3 has 15 residues. DNA for the CDR3: TGTGCCAGCAGCTTAGGGAGTTTTCCCTACAATGAGCAGTTCTTC. This gives the protein CASSLGSFPYNEQFF.

The J gene is TRBJ2-5, the V gene TRBV7-3; D might be TRBD1 or TRBD2, each matching 5 bases. Germline CDR1 is SGHTA and CDR2 is FQGTGA. The CDR3 loop spans 15 amino acids. V lost 0 bases and J lost 1, with 9 bases in between. The CDR3 reads CASSLTGAGQETQYF. DNA for the CDR3: TGTGCCAGCAGCTTAACAGGGGCGGGCCAAGAGACCCAGTACTTC.

The chain combines TRBV7-6 with TRBJ1-1, with 9 bases lining up with TRBD1. Looked up from germline, CDR1 is SGHVS and CDR2 is FNYEAQ. V was pared by 5 bases and J by 8 bases, with 3 bases of the junction left unmatched. CDR3 length: 12 residues. Here the CDR3 DNA reads TGTGCCAGCAGCACCGGGACAGGGGAAGCTTTCTTT. Its translation is CASSTGTGEAFF.

V and J are TRBV7-9 and TRBJ2-5; D gene uncertain. This CDR3 spans 15 amino acids. CDR1 is SEHNR, CDR2 FQNEAQ, per germline (reference sequence). V was trimmed by 3 bases and J by 6 bases, leaving 17 bases between them. CDR3 in DNA: TGTGCCAGCAGCTTGTTTTTTGAGGTGCCCCAGACCCAGTACTTC. This translates into CASSLFFEVPQTQYF.

The chain is built from TRBV29-1 and TRBJ2-3; TRBD2 aligns across 9 bases. The CDR3 runs to 13 residues. The germline CDR1 and CDR2 sequences are SQVTM and ANQGSEA. V was clipped by 7 bases and J by 3 bases; unmatched bases: 5. The CDR3 spells CSAVAGETDTQYF. For the CDR3, the DNA is TGCAGCGCCGTAGCGGGAGAGACAGATACGCAGTATTTT.

The chain joins TRBV15 to TRBJ2-7, with TRBD2 identical over 9 bases. From germline, CDR1 is LNHNV and CDR2 YYDKDF (reference sequence). The CDR3 loop spans 15 amino acids. Germline trimming cut 1 base from V and 0 bases from J; bases unmatched to any gene: 1. CDR3 DNA sequence: TGTGCCACCAGCAGAGGTAGCGGGAGCTCCTACGAGCAGTACTTC. This sequence encodes CATSRGSGSSYEQYF. The full variable domain, its missing parts supplied by reference TRBV15 and TRBJ2-7, is DAMVIQNPRYQVTQFGKPVTLSCSQTLNHNVMYWYQQKSSQAPKLLFHYYDKDFNNEADTPDNFQSRRPNTSFCFLDIRSPGLGDTAMYLCATSRGSGSSYEQYFGPGTRLTVT.

CDR3 nucleotides: TGTGCTAGTGGTTTGACGTCGCAGGCTCTTTTTAATGAGCAGTTCTTC. Encoded protein: CASGLTSQALFNEQFF. V gene TRBV12-5 combines with J gene TRBJ2-1; D remains ambiguous. V shed 2 bases and J shed 7 bases, with 18 bases lying between them. Germline V lookup: CDR1 LGHNT, CDR2 FRNRAP. The CDR3 extends over 16 amino acids.

The DNA for the CDR3 is TGTGCCAGCAGCTGGTTAAAGGATACCGGGGAGCTGTTTTTT. Its translation is CASSWLKDTGELFF. V usage is TRBV7-6 and J usage is TRBJ2-2, with D unclear. The CDR3 is 14 amino acids. Trimming shortened V by 4 bases and J by 5 bases, and 11 bases separated the two germline ends. Per the germline V gene, CDR1 is SGHVS and CDR2 is FNYEAQ.

The chain joins TRBV4-1 to TRBJ1-3, with 7 bases lining up with TRBD1. Germline lookup yields CDR1 MGHRA and CDR2 YSYEKL. V lost 4 bases, J lost 2 bases, and 8 bases stayed unmatched. This CDR3 spans 16 amino acids. DNA for the CDR3: TGCGCCAGCAGCCTAAAGGGGGCGACCCCTGGAAACACCATATATTTT. Translation: CASSLKGATPGNTIYF.

The DNA of the CDR3 is TGTGCCAGCACGAGACTAGCGGAGATCACAGATACGCAGTATTTT. Its protein is CASTRLAEITDTQYF. The chain has TRBV27 and TRBJ2-3; 9 nucleotides line up with TRBD2. Trimming removed 7 bases from V and 2 bases from J; junction bases left unmatched: 7. This CDR3 has 15 amino acids. CDR1 and CDR2 (germline): MNHEY, SMNVEV (reference sequence).

This chain uses TRBV28 with TRBJ1-5; no definite D call. V lost 4 bases, J lost 9 bases, and 16 bases lay in between. This CDR3 has 14 residues. Germline V gives CDR1 MDHEN, CDR2 SYDVKM. DNA of the CDR3: TGTGCCAGCAGTTCCACAACCGGGCCCCCGCCCCAGCATTTT. Protein: CASSSTTGPPPQHF.

This sequence joins TRBV5-1 and TRBJ2-7, with D tentatively TRBD1 (6 bases). Per germline, CDR1 SGHRS and CDR2 YFSETQ. V lost 1 base, J lost 3 bases, and 23 bases lay in between. The length of the CDR3 is 18 residues. CDR3 in amino acids: CASSLSGGVGAGSYEQYF. The CDR3 nucleotides read TGCGCCAGCAGCTTGTCCGGTGGTGTGGGGGCTGGAAGCTACGAGCAGTACTTC.

The chain couples TRBV10-3 to TRBJ1-1; a weak D match, TRBD1 (5 bases). With 1 base removed from V and 1 base from J, the gap between germline ends came to 10 bases. The V gene's germline CDR1 is ENHRY and CDR2 SYGVKD. The CDR3 extends over 15 amino acids. The CDR3 DNA sequence: TGTGCCATCAGTGAGTTTGGGGGAAAGAACACTGAAGCTTTCTTT. It encodes CAISEFGGKNTEAFF.

The chain recombines TRBV27 with TRBJ2-1; D not certain. Germline assignment: CDR1 MNHEY and CDR2 SMNVEV (reference sequence). The CDR3 length is 15 residues. Trimming shortened V by 5 bases and J by 7 bases, and 18 bases separated the two germline ends. The CDR3 bases are TGTGCCAGCAGTCGAAGCTGGGGAAATACTAATGAGCAGTTCTTC. This encodes CASSRSWGNTNEQFF.

The V gene is TRBV7-6, the J gene TRBJ2-7, with a tentative D call TRBD2 (6 bases). This CDR3 spans 13 amino acids. Trimming took 3 bases from V and 0 from J, leaving 6 bases between them. Germline V gene sequence: CDR1 SGHVS, CDR2 FNYEAQ. CDR3 nucleotides: TGTGCCAGCAGCTTCGGGAGCTCCTACGAGCAGTACTTC. This translates into CASSFGSSYEQYF. Full variable domain (rest looked up from reference TRBV7-6 and TRBJ2-7): GAGVSQSPRYKVTKRGQDVALRCDPISGHVSLYWYRQALGQGPEFLTYFNYEAQQDKSGLPNDRFSAERPEGSISTLTIQRTEQRDSAMYRCASSFGSSYEQYFGPGTRLTVT.

V is TRBV27 and J is TRBJ2-1; 8 bases are a match to TRBD2. The CDR3 has 15 residues. The ends lost 5 bases at V and 2 bases at J; junction bases unmatched: 5. Germline V lookup: CDR1 MNHEY, CDR2 SMNVEV (reference sequence). The CDR3 region has the DNA TGTGCCAGCAGTACACCGACTAGCGCCTACAATGAGCAGTTCTTC. Its translation is CASSTPTSAYNEQFF.

V gene TRBV5-4 combines with J gene TRBJ2-7, with D tentatively TRBD1 (6 bases). This CDR3 contains 14 residues. V was trimmed by 0 bases and J by 4 bases, leaving 11 bases between them. The V gene's germline CDR1 is SGHNT and CDR2 YYREEE (reference sequence). CDR3 coding DNA: TGTGCCAGCAGCTTGGGGGGGCTAGAGTACGAGCAGTACTTC. This sequence encodes CASSLGGLEYEQYF.

V and J are TRBV11-2 and TRBJ2-1; 8 bases are shared with TRBD2. Germline V gives CDR1 SGHAT, CDR2 FQNNGV. The CDR3 is 17 amino acids. V gave up 0 bases and J gave up 1 base; unmatched junction bases: 5. DNA of the CDR3: TGTGCCAGCAGCTTAGATTGGCCTAGCGGGTCCTACAATGAGCAGTTCTTC. This encodes CASSLDWPSGSYNEQFF. The variable domain in full, completed from reference TRBV11-2 and TRBJ2-1, reads EAGVAQSPRYKIIEKRQSVAFWCNPISGHATLYWYQQILGQGPKLLIQFQNNGVVDDSQLPKDRFSAERLKGVDSTLKIQPAKLEDSAVYLCASSLDWPSGSYNEQFFGPGTRLTVL.

The chain uses TRBV5-1 and TRBJ1-1; D is unclear. The CDR3 is made up of 13 amino acids. Looked up from germline, CDR1 is SGHRS and CDR2 is YFSETQ. The germline V and J ends were trimmed by 2 bases and 4 bases, with 9 bases remaining between them. The CDR3 reads CASSLNGFTEAFF. The CDR3 nucleotides read TGCGCCAGCAGCTTAAACGGGTTCACTGAAGCTTTCTTT.

The rearrangement uses TRBV7-2 and TRBJ2-2; D gene unclear. Looked up from germline, CDR1 is SGHTA and CDR2 is FQGNSA. V lost 1 base and J 6 bases, leaving 9 bases between the germline ends. The CDR3 consists of 14 residues. CDR3 sequence: CASSLGGSPGELFF. The CDR3 nucleotides are TGTGCCAGCAGCTTAGGAGGTTCCCCCGGGGAGCTGTTTTTT.

This rearrangement joins TRBV14 to TRBJ2-7; D perhaps matches TRBD1 (5 bases). This CDR3 is built from 15 residues. Germline V gene data show CDR1 as SGHDN and CDR2 as FVKESK. V lost 0 bases, J lost 0 bases, and 9 bases lay in between. The DNA for the CDR3 is TGTGCCAGCAGCCAAGAACAGGCCCCCTCCTACGAGCAGTACTTC. Amino acids: CASSQEQAPSYEQYF.

This clone came up once. The chain is built from TRBV7-1 and TRBJ2-7; tentatively, D is TRBD1 (6 bases). TRBV7-1 is assigned to the ORF class and has an uncertain function. The CDR3 has 16 amino acids. The V and J ends lost 4 bases and 0 bases respectively, with 16 bases between them. This CDR3 reads CASSLARGDVSYEQYF. In DNA, the CDR3 is TGTGCCAGCAGCTTAGCCAGGGGAGACGTCTCCTACGAGCAGTACTTC.

This chain joins TRBV14 and TRBJ2-1, with TRBD2 identical over 8 bases. The CDR3 length is 20 residues. The V gene end was trimmed by 0 bases and the J gene end by 4 bases; junction bases not matched to a gene: 17. CDR1 and CDR2 from the germline V gene are SGHDN and FVKESK. The CDR3 nucleotides read TGTGCCAGCAGCCAAGATTCAACTAGCGGACTAAAGAGGGGATACAATGAGCAGTTCTTC. It yields the protein CASSQDSTSGLKRGYNEQFF.

The rearrangement joins TRBV5-1 to TRBJ2-7; 8 bases line up with TRBD1. Germline CDR1 reads SGHRS; CDR2 reads YFSETQ. The CDR3 spans 15 residues. V gave up 2 bases and J gave up 5 bases; unmatched junction bases: 9. CDR3 region: CASSLRTGSVNEQYF. Written as DNA, the CDR3 is TGCGCCAGCAGCTTACGGACAGGGTCGGTCAACGAGCAGTACTTC. Full variable domain (rest looked up from reference TRBV5-1 and TRBJ2-7): KAGVTQTPRYLIKTRGQQVTLSCSPISGHRSVSWYQQTPGQGLQFLFEYFSETQRNKGNFPGRFSGRQFSNSRSEMNVSTLELGDSALYLCASSLRTGSVNEQYFGPGTRLTVT.

The chain is built from TRBV7-9 and TRBJ1-1, with D perhaps matching TRBD1 (6 bases). Germline V gives CDR1 SEHNR, CDR2 FQNEAQ (reference sequence). With 4 bases removed from V and 5 bases from J, the gap between germline ends came to 17 bases. The CDR3 has 15 amino acids. CDR3 DNA sequence: TGTGCCAGCAGCTCCGGAGGGGGGGCGAGAACTGAAGCTTTCTTT. It encodes CASSSGGGARTEAFF.

This clone was seen only once. The rearrangement uses TRBV11-2 and TRBJ2-7; D call uncertain. The V and J ends lost 5 bases and 0 bases respectively, with 17 bases between them. Germline V gene sequence: CDR1 SGHAT, CDR2 FQNNGV. The CDR3 is made up of 16 amino acids. CDR3 DNA: TGTGCCAGCAGCGACCCTGTTACAGTGAACTCCTACGAGCAGTACTTC. It encodes CASSDPVTVNSYEQYF.

The V gene is TRBV25-1, the J gene TRBJ2-7; 9 positions agree with TRBD2. This CDR3 is 14 amino acids long. The germline V gene encodes CDR1 MGHDK and CDR2 SYGVNS. J lost 2 bases, V lost 6 bases, and 5 bases had no gene match. CDR3 residues: CASRASGVAYEQYF. The CDR3 DNA sequence: TGTGCCAGCAGAGCTAGCGGGGTAGCCTACGAGCAGTACTTC.

The V and J genes are TRBV4-1 and TRBJ1-3; possibly TRBD1 for D (6 bases). Trimming removed 4 bases from V and 4 bases from J, with 17 bases in between. The CDR3 runs 16 residues. Germline CDR1 is MGHRA and CDR2 is YSYEKL. The CDR3 nucleotides are TGCGCCAGCAGCCGTTTACAGGGAAGCTTGGGAAACACCATATATTTT. Amino acids: CASSRLQGSLGNTIYF.

This clone was seen a single time. The chain links TRBV5-8 to TRBJ2-7; the match to TRBD2 covers 7 bases. Trimming cost V 2 bases and J 4 bases; bases outside gene matches: 12. This CDR3 is 16 amino acids long. The germline V gene has CDR1 SGHTS and CDR2 YDEGEE. CDR3 bases: TGTGCCAGCAGCTTTGGGGGGGATGGTGGGATTTACGAGCAGTACTTC. Translating gives CASSFGGDGGIYEQYF.

The chain is built from TRBV14 and TRBJ1-4; D ambiguous. V lost 2 bases to trimming and J lost 7 bases, with 14 bases between them. Germline V gene lookup returns CDR1 SGHDN and CDR2 FVKESK. The CDR3 contains 15 residues. CDR3 coding DNA: TGTGCCAGCAGCCAATTCGTCGGGGTGGGTGAAAAACTGTTTTTT. This gives the protein CASSQFVGVGEKLFF.

The rearrangement joins TRBV11-2 to TRBJ1-1, with 8 bases that match TRBD1. The length of the CDR3 is 14 residues. V lost 4 bases and J lost 7; bases outside the gene matches: 8. Per the germline V gene, CDR1 is SGHAT and CDR2 is FQNNGV. The CDR3: CASSYPQGAVEAFF. The CDR3 DNA reads TGTGCCAGCAGCTATCCCCAGGGGGCGGTTGAAGCTTTCTTT.